This T cell receptor beta chain was retrieved from a study of graft-versus-host responses after intestinal transplantation. General study points: Circulating GvH clone levels at their peak were associated with HvG declines (early post-transplant). Recipient marrow showed GvH clones, some seen first in ileum or blood.

Produced via immunoSEQ multiplex PCR; TCRdb's table is partial and in-frame only. The table has about 120,000 clones, roughly 95% seen once. To note about this clone: Its antigen is unidentified.

V lost 3 bases to trimming and J lost 5 bases, with 10 bases between them. The germline gives CDR1 SQVTM, CDR2 ANQGSEA. The CDR3 has 12 amino acids. The clonotype originates from a human donor who received an intestinal transplant. The source material was unstimulated CD8+ T cells sorted from spleen or lymph node cells, sampled before intestinal transplant. The rearrangement links TRBV29-1 to TRBJ1-2, with no clear D. The DNA of the CDR3 is TGCAGCGTTGACGCATCGAATTATGGCTACACCTTC. Protein product: CSVDASNYGYTF.